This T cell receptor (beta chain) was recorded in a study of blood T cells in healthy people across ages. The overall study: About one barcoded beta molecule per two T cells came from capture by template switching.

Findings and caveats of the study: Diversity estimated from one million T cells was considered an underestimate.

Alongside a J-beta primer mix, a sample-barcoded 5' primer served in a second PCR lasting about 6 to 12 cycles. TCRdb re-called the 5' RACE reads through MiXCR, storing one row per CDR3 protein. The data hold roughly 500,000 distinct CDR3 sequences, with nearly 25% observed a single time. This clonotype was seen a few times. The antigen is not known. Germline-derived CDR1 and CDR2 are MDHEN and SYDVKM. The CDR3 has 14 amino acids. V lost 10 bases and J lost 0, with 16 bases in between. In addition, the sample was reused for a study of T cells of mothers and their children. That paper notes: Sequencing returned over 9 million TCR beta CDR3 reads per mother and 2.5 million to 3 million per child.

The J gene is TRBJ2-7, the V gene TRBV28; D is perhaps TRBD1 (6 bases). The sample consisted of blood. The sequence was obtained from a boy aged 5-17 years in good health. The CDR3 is CATKLQGNSYEQYF. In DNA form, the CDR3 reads TGTGCCACCAAGCTTCAGGGGAACTCCTACGAGCAGTACTTC.